A single sample is the source of the 6 T cell receptor beta chains below, sequenced in a study of immune evolution from preneoplasia to lung adenocarcinoma. Produced via immunoSEQ multiplex PCR; TCRdb's table is partial and in-frame only. The data contain roughly 5,000 clones, roughly 79% of them singletons. Source material: FFPE minimally invasive lung adenocarcinoma tissue. These receptors all stem from a person aged 60-80 years with lung adenocarcinoma.

V usage is TRBV7-9 and J usage is TRBJ2-7; D could derive from TRBD1 or TRBD2 (5 bases each). This CDR3 spans 13 amino acids. Germline V gives CDR1 SEHNR, CDR2 FQNEAQ (reference sequence). Trimming took 9 bases from V and 4 from J, leaving 16 bases between them. The CDR3 region has the DNA TGTGCCAGTTCTCCTAAGGGACCATACGAGCAGTACTTC. This sequence encodes CASSPKGPYEQYF.

The V gene is TRBV7-2, the J gene TRBJ1-1; D unclear. Germline values: CDR1 SGHTA, CDR2 FQGNSA. The V end lost 2 bases, the J end lost 7 bases, and 8 bases lay between the germline ends. The CDR3 sequence is 12 residues long. CDR3 DNA: TGTGCCAGCAGCTTAACGCAGTTTGAAGCTTTCTTT. Protein: CASSLTQFEAFF.

The chain recombines TRBV7-6 with TRBJ2-1; 9 nucleotides match TRBD2. CDR3 length: 14 residues. V lost 6 bases, J lost 8 bases, and 8 bases stayed unmatched. CDR1 SGHVS and CDR2 FNYEAQ come from the germline V gene. For the CDR3, the DNA is TGTGCCAGCAGTGGCCAGCAGCGGGGGGATGAGCAGTTCTTC. This gives the protein CASSGQQRGDEQFF.

This clone was recorded a few times. The J gene is TRBJ2-2, the V gene TRBV2; D is uncertain. Trimming removed 1 base at V and 3 bases at J, with 0 bases between. This CDR3 contains 12 residues. CDR1 and CDR2 (germline): SNHLY, FYNNEI. As DNA, the CDR3 is TGTGCCAGCAGTGAAGACACCGGGGAGCTGTTTTTT. Translation gives CASSEDTGELFF.

The chain recombines TRBV9 with TRBJ1-2; 9 nucleotides agree with TRBD1. The germline CDR1 and CDR2 sequences are SGDLS and YYNGEE. The CDR3 runs to 14 residues. The ends lost 3 bases at V and 7 bases at J; junction bases unmatched: 7. The CDR3 sequence: CASSATGTGTGYTF. As DNA, the CDR3 is TGTGCCAGCAGCGCAACCGGGACAGGGACTGGCTACACCTTC.

CDR3 region: CASSFRNTGIPGANVLTF. In nucleotides, the CDR3 is TGTGCCAGCAGCTTCAGGAACACCGGTATACCTGGGGCCAACGTCCTGACTTTC. The chain has TRBV5-6 and TRBJ2-6; D unclear. V shed 2 bases and J shed 2 bases, with 17 bases lying between them. Germline CDR1 SGHDT, CDR2 YYEEEE. This CDR3 has 18 amino acids. The full variable domain, with the rest looked up from reference TRBV5-6 and TRBJ2-6, is DAGVTQSPTHLIKTRGQQVTLRCSPKSGHDTVSWYQQALGQGPQFIFQYYEEEERQRGNFPDRFSGHQFPNYSSELNVNALLLGDSALYLCASSFRNTGIPGANVLTFGAGSRLTVL.